Each of the 3 T cell receptor beta chains below was sequenced from the same sample in a study of CD8 T cells in Susac syndrome. The authors reverse transcribed roughly 0.5 to 1 ug RNA with random hexamers. TCRdb used MiXCR to reprocess the immunoSEQ multiplex PCR reads, holding one entry per CDR3 protein. The sample holds about 290,000 distinct CDR3 sequences, 89% seen once. Input material: CD8+ T cells from PBMCs. Receptors were obtained from a human donor with multiple sclerosis.

The chain has TRBV25-1 and TRBJ1-3, with D maybe TRBD1 (6 bases). CDR3 size: 15 residues. Deletions cut 6 bases from V and 3 bases from J, with 15 bases between. Per germline, CDR1 MGHDK and CDR2 SYGVNS. CDR3 loop: CASRKDSGVGNTIYF. In nucleotides, the CDR3 is TGTGCCAGCAGGAAGGACAGTGGCGTTGGAAACACCATATATTTT.

This clonotype showed up just a few times. The J gene is TRBJ2-5, the V gene TRBV11-2, with D perhaps TRBD1 or TRBD2 (6 bases each). The CDR3 has 14 residues. With 4 bases removed from V and 5 bases from J, the gap between germline ends came to 14 bases. Germline loops: CDR1 SGHAT, CDR2 FQNNGV. DNA for the CDR3: TGTGCCAGCAGCTCCCCCACAGGGAGGGAGACCCAGTACTTC. It yields the protein CASSSPTGRETQYF.

V gene TRBV6-1 combines with J gene TRBJ2-7; 7 bases agree with TRBD1. Germline V gene data show CDR1 as MNHNS and CDR2 as SASEGT. The J segment lost 5 bases and the V segment lost 1 base, leaving 11 bases of the junction unmatched. The CDR3 length is 16 residues. CDR3 DNA: TGTGCCAGCAGTGAAGTAAGGGACAGTCTTTTCCACGAGCAGTACTTC. Protein: CASSEVRDSLFHEQYF.